The TCR beta chain under discussion was sequenced for a study of vaccination effects on CD4 cells after COVID-19. Worth noting for this clone: What it binds is not known.

Assay: immunoSEQ multiplex PCR; the TCRdb copy retains only in-frame clones and omits some. The sample holds 35,000 to 45,000 clones; around two thirds are singletons and the top ten take 30% to 40%. General study findings and limits: Mainly new vaccine-induced clones made up the post-vaccine spike-reactive clones in convalescents.

Germline CDR1 LNHNV, CDR2 YYDKDF (reference sequence). Losses at the gene ends were 3 bases for V and 10 bases for J; bases not matched to a gene: 4. The CDR3 totals 14 residues. Using viral peptide pools, the ViraFEST assay grew out antigen-specific CD4+ T cells prior to sequencing. The culture ran for roughly 10 days before CD4+ T cells were isolated. It was between March and December 2020 that the person had a SARS-CoV-2 infection confirmed by PCR. IL-2 at roughly 9.7 IU/ml and peptides at about 10 ug/ml were added to cultured PBMC, around 2 million per well. The starting material was CD4+ T cells from PBMCs cultured with a peptide pool, obtained before COVID-19 vaccination. The rearrangement joins TRBV15 to TRBJ2-1, with 12 bases matching TRBD1. This TCR came from a human donor who had a prior SARS-CoV-2 infection. The CDR3 loop is CATSRGQGAGEQFF. In DNA form, the CDR3 reads TGTGCCACCAGCAGGGGACAGGGGGCGGGAGAGCAGTTCTTC.